This T cell receptor beta chain derives from a study of CD8+CD57+ T cells in acquired aplastic anemia. For the study at large: DNA recovered from sorted CD4+ and CD8+ cells had a mean of about 3.5 ug.

CDR3 and TCR beta VDJ profiling relied on genomic DNA as the template. TCRdb passed the reads through MiXCR, listing each CDR3 protein once. The sample has about 400,000 distinct CDR3 sequences, just under 70% seen once. There are 15 residues in the CDR3. V lost 5 bases and J lost 18, with 26 bases in between. Germline V gives CDR1 SGHTA, CDR2 FQGNSA. Sequencing used sorted CD4+, CD8+, or CD8+CD57+ T cells (not recorded which) from PBMCs. This sequence was found in a human donor in good health, serving as a control. This chain links TRBV7-2 with TRBJ1-6; D perhaps matches TRBD1 (6 bases). The CDR3 sequence is CASSREGGRNSYTHF. DNA of the CDR3: TGTGCCAGCAGCCGAGAGGGGGGACGCAATTCCTACACCCACTTT.